A selection of T cell receptor beta chains follows, all from one sample in a study of preoperative IRX-2 immunotherapy in early breast cancer. The assay was immunoSEQ multiplex PCR, and TCRdb's table has in-frame clones only and misses some. The sample holds about 98,000 clones, 86% seen once. Sequenced here: tumor tissue, sampled after IRX-2 immunotherapy. The receptors were sampled from a human donor with breast cancer. Both conserved end residues are part of each CDR3. A D gene is named only where the DNA matches it firmly. Size is stated for part of the rows, as once, few or many counts, or as a class when the clone is expanded.

clone_size: few; d_call: TRBD1; v_call: TRBV9; j_call: TRBJ2-7; cdr3_aa: CASSPNRGGTYEQYF; cdr3_nt: TGTGCCAGCAGTCCCAACAGGGGCGGAACCTACGAGCAGTACTTC
clone_size: -; d_call: -; v_call: TRBV5-1; j_call: TRBJ1-2; cdr3_aa: CASSLGGTDLLSYGYTF; cdr3_nt: TGCGCCAGCAGCTTGGGAGGGACCGACCTCCTTTCTTATGGCTACACCTTC
clone_size: -; d_call: -; v_call: TRBV18; j_call: TRBJ2-3; cdr3_aa: CASSPRTGETDTQYF; cdr3_nt: TGTGCCAGCTCACCACGGACGGGAGAAACAGATACGCAGTATTTT
clone_size: -; d_call: -; v_call: TRBV18; j_call: TRBJ1-1; cdr3_aa: CASSPGEAEAFF; cdr3_nt: TGTGCCAGCTCACCGGGGGAAGCTGAAGCTTTCTTT
clone_size: -; d_call: TRBD2; v_call: TRBV6-4; j_call: TRBJ2-1; cdr3_aa: CAILAGGSEYNEQFF; cdr3_nt: TGTGCCATCCTAGCGGGGGGGAGCGAATACAATGAGCAGTTCTTC
clone_size: -; d_call: -; v_call: TRBV28; j_call: TRBJ2-5; cdr3_aa: CASSRKGHTGRGETQYF; cdr3_nt: TGTGCCAGCAGTCGAAAGGGGCATACAGGGAGAGGAGAGACCCAGTACTTC
clone_size: -; d_call: -; v_call: TRBV6-1; j_call: TRBJ1-2; cdr3_aa: CASSEDRVRDYGYTF; cdr3_nt: TGTGCCAGCAGTGAAGACAGGGTTAGGGACTATGGCTACACCTTC
clone_size: -; d_call: TRBD1; v_call: TRBV11-1; j_call: TRBJ2-1; cdr3_aa: CASRQKGQGAKVEQFF; cdr3_nt: TGTGCCAGCAGACAAAAAGGACAGGGGGCCAAGGTTGAGCAGTTCTTC
clone_size: -; d_call: TRBD1; v_call: TRBV29-1; j_call: TRBJ1-4; cdr3_aa: CSALDRVGEKLFF; cdr3_nt: TGCAGCGCTTTGGACAGGGTAGGAGAAAAACTGTTTTTT
clone_size: -; d_call: -; v_call: TRBV29-1; j_call: TRBJ1-1; cdr3_aa: CSGKVGGTNTEAFF; cdr3_nt: TGCAGCGGTAAAGTTGGGGGGACGAACACTGAAGCTTTCTTT
clone_size: -; d_call: TRBD1; v_call: TRBV18; j_call: TRBJ2-2; cdr3_aa: CASSSGQGANTGELFF; cdr3_nt: TGTGCCAGCTCATCGGGACAGGGGGCGAACACCGGGGAGCTGTTTTTT
clone_size: -; d_call: -; v_call: TRBV19; j_call: TRBJ1-6; cdr3_aa: CASSITGKDSPLHF; cdr3_nt: TGTGCCAGTAGTATAACAGGGAAGGATTCACCCCTCCACTTT
clone_size: -; d_call: -; v_call: TRBV11-3; j_call: TRBJ1-4; cdr3_aa: CASSFGGQIATNEKLFF; cdr3_nt: TGTGCCAGCAGCTTTGGCGGACAAATTGCAACTAATGAAAAACTGTTTTTT
clone_size: -; d_call: -; v_call: TRBV11-3; j_call: TRBJ2-3; cdr3_aa: CASRIYGSGDTQYF; cdr3_nt: TGTGCCAGCAGAATATATGGTAGTGGCGATACGCAGTATTTT
clone_size: -; d_call: TRBD1; v_call: TRBV15; j_call: TRBJ1-2; cdr3_aa: CATSSGQGYYGYTF; cdr3_nt: TGTGCCACCAGCTCGGGACAGGGGTACTATGGCTACACCTTC
clone_size: -; d_call: -; v_call: TRBV29-1; j_call: TRBJ2-7; cdr3_aa: CSVESGFYEQYF; cdr3_nt: TGCAGCGTTGAGTCAGGTTTCTACGAGCAGTACTTC
clone_size: -; d_call: -; v_call: TRBV19; j_call: TRBJ2-1; cdr3_aa: CASSSAGNSYNEQFF; cdr3_nt: TGTGCCAGTAGTTCCGCGGGAAACTCCTACAATGAGCAGTTCTTC
clone_size: -; d_call: -; v_call: TRBV19; j_call: TRBJ2-2; cdr3_aa: CASGAGTSSYGELFF; cdr3_nt: TGTGCCAGTGGGGCCGGGACCAGCTCCTACGGGGAGCTGTTTTTT
clone_size: -; d_call: -; v_call: TRBV25-1; j_call: TRBJ1-3; cdr3_aa: CASSAVPGRKSSGNTIYF; cdr3_nt: TGTGCCAGCAGTGCGGTACCGGGACGGAAGAGCTCTGGAAACACCATATATTTT
clone_size: -; d_call: -; v_call: TRBV28; j_call: TRBJ1-1; cdr3_aa: CASSTVNTEAFF; cdr3_nt: TGTGCCAGCAGTACAGTGAACACTGAAGCTTTCTTT
clone_size: -; d_call: -; v_call: TRBV2; j_call: TRBJ2-2; cdr3_aa: CASCEVETGELFF; cdr3_nt: TGTGCCAGCTGTGAGGTAGAGACCGGGGAGCTGTTTTTT
clone_size: once; d_call: TRBD2; v_call: TRBV30; j_call: TRBJ2-1; cdr3_aa: CAWSGGVAGPYNEQFF; cdr3_nt: TGTGCCTGGAGTGGAGGCGTAGCGGGGCCATACAATGAGCAGTTCTTC
clone_size: -; d_call: -; v_call: TRBV11-3; j_call: TRBJ1-5; cdr3_aa: CASSFSGGVNQPQHF; cdr3_nt: TGTGCCAGCAGCTTTAGTGGGGGGGTCAATCAGCCCCAGCATTTT
clone_size: -; d_call: TRBD2; v_call: TRBV28; j_call: TRBJ2-7; cdr3_aa: CASSETSGASYEQYF; cdr3_nt: TGTGCCAGCAGTGAGACTAGCGGGGCCTCCTACGAGCAGTACTTC
clone_size: -; d_call: TRBD2; v_call: TRBV19; j_call: TRBJ2-7; cdr3_aa: CASSPRGSTDEQYF; cdr3_nt: TGTGCCAGTAGTCCTCGCGGGAGTACCGACGAGCAGTACTTC
clone_size: -; d_call: TRBD2; v_call: TRBV6-4; j_call: TRBJ2-7; cdr3_aa: CASSAGGSYEQYF; cdr3_nt: TGTGCCAGCAGTGCGGGGGGCTCCTACGAGCAGTACTTC
clone_size: -; d_call: -; v_call: TRBV5-1; j_call: TRBJ1-6; cdr3_aa: CASSLDGAWGSPLHF; cdr3_nt: TGCGCCAGCAGCTTGGATGGGGCGTGGGGATCACCCCTCCACTTT
clone_size: -; d_call: TRBD1; v_call: TRBV10-2; j_call: TRBJ2-7; cdr3_aa: CASSESYHTAGGSDEQYF; cdr3_nt: TGCGCCAGCAGTGAATCATATCACACGGCAGGGGGTAGCGACGAGCAGTACTTC
clone_size: -; d_call: TRBD2; v_call: TRBV5-1; j_call: TRBJ2-1; cdr3_aa: CASSSELLAGIYNEQFF; cdr3_nt: TGCGCCAGCAGCTCGGAACTACTAGCGGGGATATACAATGAGCAGTTCTTC